This T cell receptor beta chain was sequenced for a study of T cell responses to AZD1222 COVID-19 vaccine. Overall study findings and caveats: In all cases, repertoires were sampled only after the peak T cell response.

A word on this clone: The target antigen is unknown.

Timing groups of about 4 and about 12 weeks for second doses were pooled. Libraries were prepared by immunoSEQ multiplex PCR; TCRdb keeps only in-frame clonotypes and omits some of them. There are roughly 120,000 clones in the sample; about 86% occur only once, and roughly 18% lies in the top ten. The CDR3 totals 12 residues. Germline CDR1 reads LGHDT; CDR2 reads YNNKEL (reference sequence). V gave up 1 base and J gave up 6 bases, with 7 bases separating them. This sequence joins TRBV3-1 (or the pseudogene TRBV3-2) and TRBJ2-7; D ambiguous. The sample consisted of peripheral blood, taken 28 days after the second AZD1222 dose. The TCR comes from an adult who received the AZD1222 COVID-19 vaccine. The CDR3 here is CASSQGIGEQYF. The CDR3 nucleotides read TGTGCCAGCAGCCAAGGGATCGGCGAGCAGTACTTC.